A selection of T cell receptor beta chains follows, all from one sample in a study of Ad26.COV2.S vaccination and SARS-CoV-2 variants. Clones were read by immunoSEQ multiplex PCR, and TCRdb kept only the in-frame ones, dropping some. Of hundreds of thousands of clones in the sample, roughly 90% were seen once. This specimen consisted of peripheral blood, obtained in a trial of Ad26.COV2.S vaccine versus placebo. The receptor source for this set is a person aged 18 to 65 who received the Ad26.COV2.S COVID-19 vaccine or a placebo. Each CDR3 is given without its conserved first and last residue.

>TRBV19
ASRPLGLAGADTQY
>TRBV29-1
SVWATNEKLF
>TRBV10-3
AIRAGTGGGETQY
>TRBV9
ASSVELSNTGELF
>TRBV5-1
ASSLGRLENTEAF
>TRBV7-8
ASSSTPGAYEKLF
>TRBV19
ASTPGMSNQPQH
>TRBV27
ASSLFATGGSVYEQY
>TRBV19
ASSIDQGTDTQY
>TRBV7-3
ASSLVPVASTDTQY
>TRBV7-3
ASKEAGATEAF
>TRBV10-3
AISGGQSSNQPQH
>TRBV7-2
ASSLGSTPYEQY
>TRBV6-6
ASSRTASNTEAF
>TRBV7-2
ASSSGLAGYEQY
>TRBV3-1/TRBV3-2
ASSRTGAYGYT
>TRBV11-3
ASSWTSGYTDTQY
>TRBV5-1
ASSGNRGSGQPQH
>TRBV3-1/TRBV3-2
ASTRKGASTDTQY
>TRBV5-1
ASSLAGLAGETQY
>TRBV6-5
ASSGHYQETQY
>TRBV5-1
ASSLPPGSGTTGNTIY
>TRBV27
ASSSKSGGAYEQY
>TRBV11-2
ASSLGTPGAAETQY
>TRBV27
ASSLGPGYQETQY
>TRBV19
ASSPGGLSSYEQY
>TRBV7-9
ASSLDLEKETQY
>TRBV9
ASSTLGGDYGYT
>TRBV5-1
ASSLDSDTEAF
>TRBV24-1
ATSDLGPYNEQF
>TRBV30
AWSQGVGYGYT
>TRBV7-9
ASSLGGRGAFEETQY
>TRBV6-5
ASSHTSSTDEQY
>TRBV11-3
ASSLGTGTGNTIY
>TRBV19
ASSIRTGLYSEAF
>TRBV3-1/TRBV3-2
ASSQEAVTYNEQF
>TRBV4-1
ASSTRGSGGAGGAGELF
>TRBV7-2
ASQVSTLNHEQY
>TRBV2
ASSDSNQETQY
>TRBV29-1
SVGGHDGTNYGYT
>TRBV9
ASSSGQGPIYEQY
>TRBV9
ASSFRTGGSYNEQF
>TRBV11-2
ASRSSGTGVETQY
>TRBV18
ASSPGHRGRGNTEAF
>TRBV4-3
ASSQERSGPYEQY
>TRBV10-3
AISESRGNYGYT